The clone carrying this T cell receptor beta chain was detected only a few times. This entry is derived from a study of blood T cell repertoires in COVID-19. The overall study: Some COVID-19 samples were acute and others convalescent; all came from the United States, Italy and Spain. PBMCs, B-cell-depleted T cells, or T cells provided the cDNA or gDNA that made up the material.

One Seattle source followed patients from active infection through their disease course. Unmatched junction bases numbered 4, after V lost 0 bases and J lost 6 bases. This CDR3 is built from 14 residues. CDR1 SGHRS and CDR2 YFSETQ come from the germline V gene. Generated by immunoSEQ multiplex PCR, the TCRdb table keeps only in-frame clones and is missing some. The sample yields fewer than 450,000 clones, around 88% seen once. The sequence was obtained from a woman aged 45-59 years with COVID-19, enrolled during active disease. The sample was peripheral blood. The chain employs TRBV5-1 and TRBJ2-7; 9 nucleotides line up with TRBD1. The CDR3 sequence is CASSLEQGASEQYF. In DNA form, the CDR3 reads TGCGCCAGCAGCTTGGAACAGGGGGCGAGCGAGCAGTACTTC.